This is a list of T cell receptor beta chains from one sample in a study of cytomegalovirus exposure and HLA in healthy donors. The table came from immunoSEQ multiplex PCR; TCRdb's copy has only in-frame clones and leaves some out. The repertoire includes about 220,000 clones, 82% of them detected once, and roughly 5% sits in the top ten. Input material: PBMCs. The receptor set was obtained from a woman in her forties in good health and CMV-seropositive. Both conserved end residues are part of each CDR3. Each record gives: clone size, V gene, J gene, CDR3 protein. Size is omitted from some rows. Given values are once, few, many or a class for expanded clones.

-	TRBV7-2	TRBJ2-5	CASSLVKGGALETQYF
-	TRBV11-1	TRBJ1-1	CASSLETRGRTEAFF
-	TRBV6-1	TRBJ1-1	CASTVDSNTEAFF
-	TRBV25-1	TRBJ2-5	CASSVPGGAEETQYF
-	TRBV10-3	TRBJ1-4	CAIKGDGEKLFF
-	TRBV10-3	TRBJ2-7	CAGKDGSSYEQYF
-	TRBV4-1	-	CASSQGPNSYEQYF
-	TRBV5-1	TRBJ2-7	CASSLGRTSYEQYF
-	TRBV30	TRBJ1-6	CAWSGTGFASPLHF
once	TRBV7-3	TRBJ1-1	CASSLQGTTEAFF
-	TRBV5-1	TRBJ1-5	CASSSGTGGRNSNQPQHF
-	TRBV18	TRBJ2-1	CASSPTSGLYNEQFF
-	TRBV7-2	TRBJ1-2	CASSLATGLDYGYTF
-	TRBV7-2	TRBJ2-2	CASSPRGTGELFF
-	TRBV4-1	TRBJ1-2	CASSQVGTVANYGYTF
-	TRBV5-1	TRBJ1-1	CASSFRGGSGTEAFF
-	TRBV6-1	TRBJ2-1	CASSDRIGTALFNEQFF
-	TRBV6-4	TRBJ1-4	CASSMSREKLFF
once	TRBV19	TRBJ2-1	CASSTTSGDNNEQFF
-	TRBV7-7	TRBJ2-5	CASSLDIGTSGRETQYF
-	TRBV7-9	TRBJ1-3	CASNQGDLGNTIYF
-	TRBV19	TRBJ1-5	CASSTQGVNQPQHF
-	TRBV5-1	TRBJ1-4	CASSGAGESYEKLFF
-	TRBV10-3	TRBJ1-6	CAISARAGENSPLHF
few	TRBV4-3	TRBJ2-1	CASSFTGTSGRDEQFF
-	TRBV19	TRBJ2-1	CASSLQPGGAEQFF
-	TRBV29-1	TRBJ2-3	CSGASGTDTQYF
-	TRBV7-8	TRBJ2-5	CASSLVGRGAGQETQYF
-	TRBV19	TRBJ2-1	CASRPGGTFSYNEQFF
-	TRBV9	TRBJ2-1	CASSVTAGGSDEQFF
-	TRBV2	TRBJ1-2	CASSESSNYGYTF
-	TRBV14	TRBJ1-2	CASSHAGTGAPNYGYTF
few	TRBV7-8	TRBJ1-1	CASSPSEGARRAFF
-	TRBV7-9	TRBJ2-1	CASSPPRGEQFF
-	TRBV9	TRBJ1-5	CASSAQGEPNQPQHF
-	TRBV2	TRBJ1-6	CASSEERGKNSPLHF
few	TRBV7-2	TRBJ2-7	CASSLADSYYEQYF
-	TRBV11-3	TRBJ2-1	CASSLRGSYNEQFF
-	TRBV11-3	TRBJ1-4	CASSLDRGVTNEKLFF
once	TRBV2	TRBJ1-3	CASSQGARGNTIYF
-	TRBV9	TRBJ2-5	CASSVGVGQGILGETQYF
-	TRBV12-5	TRBJ1-1	CASGLDRYEAFF
-	TRBV29-1	TRBJ1-2	CSVVLGDSPNYGYTF
-	TRBV30	TRBJ1-1	CAWSRDRGNTEAFF
few	TRBV7-8	TRBJ2-5	CASRPGLGETQYF
-	TRBV7-9	TRBJ1-5	CSSSLGTGNNQPQHF
-	TRBV9	TRBJ2-7	CASSVGGETYEQYF
-	TRBV27	TRBJ2-3	CARGLAGAGGPDTQYF
-	TRBV18	TRBJ2-5	CASSPGQGETQYF
few	TRBV19	TRBJ2-1	CASRDTGLPRQFF
-	TRBV6-5	TRBJ2-7	CASRASFISAYEQYF
once	TRBV18	TRBJ1-2	CASSREQGGNGYTF
many	TRBV27	TRBJ1-6	CASSSRAWGTVDNSPLHF
few	TRBV6-6	TRBJ2-7	CASSTGTGGKYEQYF
once	TRBV2	TRBJ2-7	CASSYRRGYEQYF
-	TRBV7-9	TRBJ2-7	CASSRYNDTFEQYF
once	TRBV7-9	TRBJ1-2	CSSSLAGVSNYGYTF
-	TRBV30	TRBJ1-4	CAWSRDSWDQKLFF
-	TRBV7-9	TRBJ2-7	CSSSQKTYEQYF
-	TRBV10-2	TRBJ2-5	CASSPTSGTGGMETQYF